One sample yielded the 27 T cell receptor beta chains listed below, sequenced in a study of cytomegalovirus exposure and HLA in healthy donors. The assay was immunoSEQ multiplex PCR, and TCRdb's table has in-frame clones only and misses some. The sample yields approximately 160,000 clones, about 88% seen once. Sequencing was carried out using PBMCs. The origin of the receptors is a woman under 30 in good health and CMV-seropositive.

The V gene is TRBV6-5, the J gene TRBJ2-2, with no clear D. V was trimmed by 0 bases and J by 10 bases, leaving 15 bases between them. Germline V lookup: CDR1 MNHEY, CDR2 SVGAGI. This CDR3 region has 15 residues. CDR3 sequence reads: CASSYSLFGGEELFF. CDR3 nucleotide sequence: TGTGCCAGCAGTTACTCCCTTTTCGGTGGAGAGGAGCTGTTTTTT.

Turning to this clone: An end of the junction does not agree with germline; a read error may underlie this. The J gene is TRBJ2-1, the V gene TRBV15; tentatively, D is TRBD1 (5 bases). The CDR3 sequence is 18 residues long. In germline, CDR1 is LNHNV, CDR2 YYDKDF (reference sequence). The CDR3 coding sequence is TGTGCCACTAGCATAATAGGTATAGGACAAGGGTTTTACAATGAGCAGTTCTTC. This encodes CATSIIGIGQGFYNEQFF.

The rearrangement joins TRBV13 to TRBJ2-3; 8 positions match TRBD1. The germline gives CDR1 PRHDT, CDR2 FYEKMQ (reference sequence). The V gene end was trimmed by 3 bases and the J gene end by 2 bases; junction bases not matched to a gene: 4. This CDR3 is 15 amino acids long. The CDR3, as DNA: TGTGCCAGCAGCTTCAGGGGGCGCAACACAGATACGCAGTATTTT. Its translation: CASSFRGRNTDTQYF.

This clone was detected only a few times. The gene calls are TRBV6-1 and TRBJ1-2; D gene uncertain. Between the trimmed V and J ends, which lost 6 bases and 4 bases, there was a span of 18 bases. CDR1 is MNHNS, CDR2 SASEGT, per germline. This CDR3 region has 15 residues. The CDR3 coding sequence is TGTGCCAGCAGGGCAGTTAATGGGCCCCCCTATGGCTACACCTTC. Translated: CASRAVNGPPYGYTF.

The chain employs TRBV5-4 and TRBJ2-2; maybe TRBD2 (6 bases). The CDR3 length is 16 residues. Germline V gene data show CDR1 as SGHNT and CDR2 as YYREEE (reference sequence). V was cut by 4 bases and J by 1 base, with 14 bases left in between. CDR3 nucleotides: TGTGCCAGCAGCCCGGCCGGGGGTAGGAACACCGGGGAGCTGTTTTTT. This encodes CASSPAGGRNTGELFF.

The chain joins TRBV4-3 to TRBJ2-7; tentative D call: TRBD1 (5 bases). Trimming left V 0 bases short and J 3 bases short, with 6 bases between. The germline gives CDR1 LGHNA, CDR2 YSLEER. The CDR3 totals 13 residues. The CDR3, as DNA: TGCGCCAGCAGCCAAGACAGGGACTACGAGCAGTACTTC. It yields the protein CASSQDRDYEQYF.

The chain is built from TRBV5-6 and TRBJ2-7; tentative D call: TRBD2 (5 bases). Germline CDR1 is SGHDT and CDR2 is YYEEEE. V lost 2 bases and J lost 5, with 14 bases in between. The length of the CDR3 is 14 residues. CDR3 protein: CASSFISSRDEQYF. CDR3 nucleotides: TGTGCCAGCAGCTTTATTAGCTCGAGGGACGAGCAGTACTTC.

The rearrangement uses TRBV4-2 and TRBJ1-1, with TRBD1 matching over 7 bases. CDR3 length: 15 residues. Germline V gene lookup returns CDR1 LGHNA and CDR2 YNFKEQ. Trimming took 2 bases from V and 5 from J; bases not matched to a gene: 8. CDR3 in DNA: TGTGCCAGCAGCCAATACAGGGGAGTAAAAACTGAAGCTTTCTTT. The encoded protein is CASSQYRGVKTEAFF.

The J gene is TRBJ1-3, the V gene TRBV2; maybe TRBD1 (6 bases). The CDR3 consists of 14 residues. V was clipped by 4 bases and J by 4 bases, with 11 bases between them. The germline CDR1 and CDR2 sequences are SNHLY and FYNNEI. CDR3 sequence reads: CASSARGPGNTIYF. The CDR3 bases are TGTGCCAGCAGTGCGCGGGGGCCAGGAAACACCATATATTTT.

This clone was seen only once. V usage is TRBV5-1 and J usage is TRBJ2-7; 8 nucleotides align to TRBD2. This CDR3 has 15 residues. The V segment lost 4 bases and the J segment 0 bases; nucleotides outside the gene matches: 6. Germline V gives CDR1 SGHRS, CDR2 YFSETQ. CDR3 bases: TGCGCCAGCAGCCCCCGAACTAGCGGCTCCTACGAGCAGTACTTC. This translates into CASSPRTSGSYEQYF.

This clone appeared once. Within the sample, other DNA sequences also encode this same CDR3. The CDR3 bases are TGTGCCAGCAGCCGGGGACTCGGGGGAGGGGGCGGGGAGCTGTTTTTT. This sequence encodes CASSRGLGGGGGELFF. The chain employs TRBV5-4 and TRBJ2-2; tentative D call: TRBD2 (7 bases). Trimming left V 4 bases short and J 7 bases short, with 20 bases between. CDR3 size: 16 residues. From germline, CDR1 is SGHNT and CDR2 YYREEE (reference sequence). The full variable domain, its missing parts supplied by reference TRBV5-4 and TRBJ2-2, is ETGVTQSPTHLIKTRGQQVTLRCSSQSGHNTVSWYQQALGQGPQFIFQYYREEENGRGNFPPRFSGLQFPNYSSELNVNALELDDSALYLCASSRGLGGGGGELFFGEGSRLTVL.

The rearrangement uses TRBV28 and TRBJ2-1, with 7 bases fitting TRBD2. The length of the CDR3 is 16 residues. Germline V gene sequence: CDR1 MDHEN, CDR2 SYDVKM. The junction had 7 bases not matched to a gene; V was cut back by 5 bases and J by 0 bases. The DNA of the CDR3 is TGTGCCAGCAGTCGACTAGCTTTAAGCTCCTACAATGAGCAGTTCTTC. This sequence encodes CASSRLALSSYNEQFF.

This sequence joins TRBV7-2 and TRBJ2-1; tentative D call: TRBD2 (6 bases). The CDR3 loop spans 12 amino acids. Trimming shortened V by 1 base and J by 14 bases, and 12 bases separated the two germline ends. Germline lookup yields CDR1 SGHTA and CDR2 FQGNSA. DNA for the CDR3: TGTGCCAGCAGCTTAGGGACGCCGGGGGAGTTCTTC. Protein: CASSLGTPGEFF.

The rearrangement uses TRBV5-8 and TRBJ2-7; 9 nucleotides align to TRBD2. The CDR3 runs to 14 residues. Looked up from germline, CDR1 is SGHTS and CDR2 is YDEGEE. V lost 4 bases and J lost 7; bases outside the gene matches: 9. The CDR3 sequence: CASSEPAGGPEQYF. The CDR3 DNA follows: TGTGCCAGCAGCGAACCAGCGGGAGGCCCGGAGCAGTACTTC.

The chain is built from TRBV7-6 and TRBJ2-3, with 10 nucleotides matching TRBD1. V was pared by 0 bases and J by 7 bases, with 7 bases of the junction left unmatched. CDR3 length: 16 amino acids. Germline CDR1 reads SGHVS; CDR2 reads FNYEAQ. The DNA for the CDR3 is TGTGCCAGCAGCTTAGCTGGGGGACAGGGGTCTAATACGCAGTATTTT. It translates to CASSLAGGQGSNTQYF.

This chain joins TRBV6-1 and TRBJ1-1; 9 bases are a match to TRBD1. The junction had 4 bases not matched to a gene; V was cut back by 2 bases and J by 3 bases. The CDR3 consists of 15 residues. Germline CDR1 is MNHNS and CDR2 is SASEGT. The CDR3 is CASSERWTGDTEAFF. The DNA for the CDR3 is TGTGCCAGCAGTGAACGTTGGACAGGGGACACTGAAGCTTTCTTT.

J is TRBJ1-2 and V is TRBV6-5; perhaps TRBD1 as D (6 bases). The CDR3 loop spans 12 amino acids. Trimming removed 4 bases from V and 8 bases from J, with 11 bases in between. CDR1 and CDR2 from the germline V gene are MNHEY and SVGAGI. CDR3 amino acids: CASSSQGGGYTF. CDR3 in DNA: TGTGCCAGCAGTTCACAGGGCGGCGGCTACACCTTC.

The J gene is TRBJ2-1, the V gene TRBV27, with 9 bases aligning to TRBD2. After removal of 4 bases from V and 8 bases from J, the junction contained 12 bases not matched to a gene. The germline CDR1 and CDR2 sequences are MNHEY and SMNVEV (reference sequence). The CDR3 loop spans 16 amino acids. In DNA form, the CDR3 reads TGTGCCAGCAGTTACTCACTAGCGGGTTTATACGATGAGCAGTTCTTC. It encodes CASSYSLAGLYDEQFF.

The rearrangement uses TRBV10-3 and TRBJ2-2, with 11 bases matching TRBD2. V gave up 4 bases and J gave up 1 base; unmatched junction bases: 5. Germline assignment: CDR1 ENHRY and CDR2 SYGVKD. The CDR3 runs to 17 residues. CDR3 region: CAISGPSGRLNTGELFF. CDR3 bases: TGTGCCATCAGTGGTCCTAGCGGGAGGTTGAACACCGGGGAGCTGTTTTTT.

The V gene is TRBV6-1, the J gene TRBJ2-1; TRBD2 matches at 10 bases. The V and J ends lost 2 bases and 5 bases, in that order; junction bases with no gene match: 6. This CDR3 region has 16 residues. From germline, CDR1 is MNHNS and CDR2 SASEGT. This CDR3 is CASSENSGRTHNEQFF. The CDR3 DNA follows: TGTGCCAGCAGTGAAAATAGCGGGAGGACCCACAATGAGCAGTTCTTC.

This clone was found once. The V gene is TRBV6-5, the J gene TRBJ2-5; 8 bases line up with TRBD1. Germline assignment: CDR1 MNHEY and CDR2 SVGAGI. The CDR3 runs 14 residues. With 7 bases clipped from V and 5 bases from J, the junction kept 9 bases outside the gene matches. CDR3 sequence: CASTRGLGMETQYF. The CDR3 region has the DNA TGTGCCAGCACCAGGGGGCTCGGGATGGAGACCCAGTACTTC.

The rearrangement uses TRBV6-6 and TRBJ1-5, with D unclear. Germline V gene lookup returns CDR1 MNHNY and CDR2 SVGAGI (reference sequence). Trimming took off 9 bases at V and 0 bases at J, with 9 bases between the two ends. The CDR3 totals 13 residues. The chain's CDR3 is CARLEDSNQPQHF. DNA of the CDR3: TGTGCCAGGCTAGAGGATAGCAATCAGCCCCAGCATTTT.

This sequence joins TRBV7-9 and TRBJ2-3; D might be TRBD2 (6 bases). Germline V gene data show CDR1 as SEHNR and CDR2 as FQNEAQ (reference sequence). The CDR3 totals 15 residues. V gave up 4 bases and J gave up 4 bases, with 15 bases separating them. The CDR3 DNA sequence: TGTGCCAGCAGCTCCTCGGGGGTAGCAGCAGATACGCAGTATTTT. Protein: CASSSSGVAADTQYF.

V gene TRBV9 combines with J gene TRBJ2-7, with TRBD1 matching 10 bases. The CDR3 spans 13 residues. Germline V lookup: CDR1 SGDLS, CDR2 YYNGEE. V shed 3 bases and J 5 bases; nucleotides not matched to a gene: 2. CDR3 bases: TGTGCCAGCAGCGCCGGGACAGGGGACGAGCAGTACTTC. Its protein is CASSAGTGDEQYF.

The rearrangement links TRBV10-2 to TRBJ2-7; maybe TRBD1 (7 bases). The germline gives CDR1 WSHSY, CDR2 SAAADI. The CDR3 is 13 amino acids. The V and J ends lost 7 bases and 3 bases respectively, with 13 bases between them. CDR3 loop: CASNSGGSYEQYF. CDR3 in DNA: TGCGCCAGCAATTCAGGGGGGAGCTACGAGCAGTACTTC.

The gene calls are TRBV5-1 and TRBJ1-3; 7 bases fit TRBD1. V lost 2 bases to trimming and J lost 9 bases; unmatched junction nucleotides: 8. CDR3 length equals 14 residues. CDR1 and CDR2 from the germline V gene are SGHRS and YFSETQ. DNA for the CDR3: TGCGCCAGCAGCTTCGGGACAGAAGTGAGCACCATATATTTT. Its translation is CASSFGTEVSTIYF. Together with reference TRBV5-1 and TRBJ1-3, the CDR3 gives the full variable domain: KAGVTQTPRYLIKTRGQQVTLSCSPISGHRSVSWYQQTPGQGLQFLFEYFSETQRNKGNFPGRFSGRQFSNSRSEMNVSTLELGDSALYLCASSFGTEVSTIYFGEGSWLTVV.

V and J are TRBV11-3 and TRBJ2-7, with 9 nucleotides matching TRBD2. This CDR3 contains 16 residues. CDR1 and CDR2 (germline): SGHNT, YENEEA. The V gene end was trimmed by 1 base and the J gene end by 3 bases; junction bases not matched to a gene: 7. The CDR3 DNA reads as TGTGCCAGCAGCTTAGTCCTAGCGGGGTCCCTCTACGAGCAGTACTTC. It codes for CASSLVLAGSLYEQYF.